What follows are 17 T cell receptor beta chains derived from one specimen sequenced in a study of neurological immune-mediated disorders. In TCRdb, the 5' RACE reads were re-called with MiXCR into one record per CDR3 protein. In the table there are about 25,000 distinct CDR3 sequences, around 3.4% of which are singletons. What was sequenced was PBMCs. Receptor source: a woman in her 30s with multiple sclerosis.

This clonotype was seen ten or more times. The rearrangement joins TRBV14 to TRBJ2-1, with 9 nucleotides matching TRBD1. This CDR3 contains 14 residues. The trim removed 4 bases at V and 9 bases at J, leaving 7 bases unmatched. Germline CDR1 and CDR2: SGHDN and FVKESK. CDR3 in DNA: TGTGCCAGCAGCCGAGGGACAGGGCCGCCTGAGCAGTTCTTC. Amino acid sequence: CASSRGTGPPEQFF.

This clonotype was seen at least ten times. The chain couples TRBV29-1 to TRBJ2-7, with 12 bases matching TRBD2. Germline V CDR1 and CDR2: SQVTM, ANQGSEA. Losses at the gene ends were 4 bases for V and 5 bases for J; bases not matched to a gene: 9. CDR3 length: 15 amino acids. DNA for the CDR3: TGCAGCGTTGCAATACTAGCGGGAGGCCCCCACGAGCAGTACTTC. It translates to CSVAILAGGPHEQYF.

This clonotype is categorized as medium-sized. The V call is TRBV15, the J call TRBJ2-7; 8 nucleotides agree with TRBD2. The CDR3 is made up of 15 amino acids. The germline V gene encodes CDR1 LNHNV and CDR2 YYDKDF (reference sequence). V was clipped by 5 bases and J by 1 base; unmatched bases: 7. The CDR3, as DNA: TGTGCCACCAGCCGGGAGGGCGGGGGGTCCTACGAGCAGTACTTC. It is translated as CATSREGGGSYEQYF.

This clonotype showed up many times. The J gene is TRBJ2-7, the V gene TRBV7-6; 9 nucleotides line up with TRBD1. This CDR3 comprises 17 residues. Per the germline V gene, CDR1 is SGHVS and CDR2 is FNYEAQ. Trimming took 1 base from V and 0 from J; bases not matched to a gene: 7. CDR3 residues: CASSLVGQGTFSYEQYF. The CDR3 coding sequence is TGTGCCAGCAGCTTAGTAGGACAGGGGACCTTCTCCTACGAGCAGTACTTC.

This chain's CDR3 is CATEAGGRRNTDTQYF. CDR3 DNA: TGCGCCACGGAAGCGGGGGGCCGGAGAAACACAGATACGCAGTATTTT. This chain joins TRBV10-1 and TRBJ2-3, with 9 bases matching TRBD2. The CDR3 is made up of 16 amino acids. In germline, CDR1 is WNHNN, CDR2 SYGVQD (reference sequence). V gave up 10 bases and J gave up 2 bases; unmatched junction bases: 13.

This clonotype was detected ten times or more. The chain combines TRBV7-2 with TRBJ2-1, with D hard to call. The V gene lost 3 bases and the J gene lost 10 bases, with 10 bases spanning the gap. Germline-derived CDR1 and CDR2 are SGHTA and FQGNSA. The CDR3 sequence is 12 residues long. CDR3 bases: TGTGCCAGCAGCTTTGGTCGGCGGGAGCAGTTCTTC. It yields the protein CASSFGRREQFF.

The table lists this clonotype with a few counts. This may be a read error, as it is one base from a much larger clone. The chain joins TRBV7-2 to TRBJ2-7; a weak D match, TRBD2 (5 bases). This CDR3 spans 15 amino acids. Looked up from germline, CDR1 is SGHTA and CDR2 is FQGNSA. Deletions cut 1 base from V and 5 bases from J, with 15 bases between. As DNA, the CDR3 is TGTGCCAGCAGCTTAGGGCCGGGAATAGCGAACGAGCAGTACTTC. Translation gives CASSLGPGIANEQYF.

There are many counts of this clonotype. The rearrangement joins TRBV7-2 to TRBJ2-7, with 9 bases matching TRBD2. V was clipped by 3 bases and J by 5 bases; unmatched bases: 5. Germline lookup yields CDR1 SGHTA and CDR2 FQGNSA. The CDR3 sequence is 14 residues long. CDR3 sequence: CASSLLAGRNEQYF. CDR3 DNA sequence: TGTGCCAGCAGCTTGCTAGCGGGACGGAACGAGCAGTACTTC.

This clonotype was observed many times. J is TRBJ2-7 and V is TRBV5-5; D gene uncertain. V lost 0 bases and J 2 bases, leaving 15 bases between the germline ends. The germline V gene has CDR1 SGHKS and CDR2 YYEKEE (reference sequence). The CDR3 loop spans 16 amino acids. The chain's CDR3 is CASSLGPGRITYEQYF. The CDR3 DNA follows: TGTGCCAGCAGCTTGGGGCCAGGCCGAATTACCTACGAGCAGTACTTC.

The table lists this clonotype with many counts. DNA for the CDR3: TGTGCCAGCCGCATGGCGCAAGGGGAGCAGTACTTC. It translates to CASRMAQGEQYF. The chain has TRBV7-8 and TRBJ2-7; D call uncertain. Trimming took 8 bases from V and 7 from J, leaving 15 bases between them. Looked up from germline, CDR1 is SGHVS and CDR2 is FQNEAQ. There are 12 residues in the CDR3.

The J gene is TRBJ2-3, the V gene TRBV5-1, with TRBD1 identical over 10 bases. The CDR3 totals 14 residues. V shed 4 bases, J shed 4 bases, and the junction held 3 bases outside the gene matches. Germline loops: CDR1 SGHRS, CDR2 YFSETQ. For the CDR3, the DNA is TGCGCCAGCAGCCTCGGACAGGGGGCAGATACGCAGTATTTT. Translation gives CASSLGQGADTQYF.

This clonotype was recorded at least ten times. V usage is TRBV9 and J usage is TRBJ1-2; D unclear. Germline CDR1 SGDLS, CDR2 YYNGEE. The CDR3 has 12 amino acids. Trimming took 4 bases from V and 6 from J, leaving 10 bases between them. The CDR3 DNA sequence: TGTGCCAGCAGCCCCCGAGGAGATGGCTACACCTTC. Amino acids: CASSPRGDGYTF.

This clonotype was recorded at least ten times. This chain joins TRBV6-2 or TRBV6-3 and TRBJ1-5, with D tentatively TRBD1 (5 bases). The CDR3 covers 13 residues. The germline gives CDR1 MNHEY, CDR2 SVGEGT. Trimming pared 2 bases from V and 7 bases from J, leaving 9 bases between. CDR3 nucleotides: TGTGCCAGCAGTTACACCAGGGAGCAGCCCCAGCATTTT. This codes for CASSYTREQPQHF.

This clonotype was found many times. The gene calls are TRBV12-3 or TRBV12-4 and TRBJ2-1; either TRBD1 or TRBD2 may fit D (5 bases each). V was clipped by 6 bases and J by 4 bases, with 16 bases between them. This CDR3 spans 15 amino acids. CDR3: CASSPRGSRYNEQFF. As DNA, the CDR3 is TGTGCCAGCAGCCCTCGGGGCTCCCGATACAATGAGCAGTTCTTC.

This clonotype was counted at least ten times. The rearrangement joins TRBV3-1 to TRBJ2-5; 8 bases agree with TRBD2. Germline loops: CDR1 LGHDT, CDR2 YNNKEL (reference sequence). V dropped 0 bases and J dropped 6; count of bases not matched to a gene: 12. This CDR3 has 17 amino acids. Here the CDR3 reads CASSQESGGPWGKTQYF. CDR3 bases: TGTGCCAGCAGCCAAGAATCGGGGGGGCCGTGGGGCAAGACCCAGTACTTC.

This clonotype has a count of ten or more. The chain uses TRBV7-2 and TRBJ2-1; the match to TRBD2 covers 10 bases. Germline V lookup: CDR1 SGHTA, CDR2 FQGNSA. V was pared by 4 bases and J by 10 bases, with 13 bases of the junction left unmatched. The CDR3 has 16 residues. The CDR3 region has the DNA TGTGCCAGCAGCTCCACGGGGAGCGGGGGGGGACAGGAGCAGTTCTTC. Translated: CASSSTGSGGGQEQFF.

This clonotype was seen repeatedly, ten times or more. The genes are TRBV11-2 and TRBJ2-3; TRBD1 is a possible D gene (6 bases). CDR1 and CDR2 from the germline V gene are SGHAT and FQNNGV. This CDR3 has 16 residues. V lost 7 bases and J 2 bases, leaving 19 bases between the germline ends. This chain's CDR3 is CASKRGTMADTDTQYF. The CDR3 coding sequence is TGTGCCAGCAAAAGGGGGACCATGGCGGACACAGATACGCAGTATTTT.